One and the same sample provided the 27 T cell receptor beta chains below, sequenced in a study of CD8+ T cells in alopecia areata. RNA was extracted and reverse transcribed into cDNA as the sequencing template. Method: immunoSEQ multiplex PCR; TCRdb's copy keeps in-frame clones and lacks some. Of 100,000 to 120,000 clones listed, 50% to 70% were seen once; the top ten hold roughly 25%. The specimen was NKG2D-low CD8+ T cells sorted from blood. The receptor set was obtained from a human donor with alopecia areata.

V is TRBV14 and J is TRBJ2-1, with 7 positions matching TRBD2. CDR1 and CDR2 (germline): SGHDN, FVKESK. The CDR3 contains 16 residues. V shed 7 bases, J shed 4 bases, and the junction held 13 bases outside the gene matches. This chain's CDR3 is CASMGSASGRYNEQFF. CDR3 nucleotides: TGTGCCAGCATGGGGAGTGCTAGCGGACGATACAATGAGCAGTTCTTC.

Notes on this clone: This sample also contains other DNA sequences that code for the same CDR3. The CDR3 region has the DNA TGTGCCAGCAGCCTCGGACAGCTTTACGAGCAGTACTTC. This gives the protein CASSLGQLYEQYF. V gene TRBV5-6 combines with J gene TRBJ2-7; a possible D gene is TRBD1 (6 bases). The CDR3 spans 13 residues. Germline V gives CDR1 SGHDT, CDR2 YYEEEE. V was pared by 4 bases and J by 4 bases, with 12 bases between.

This sequence joins TRBV25-1 and TRBJ2-5, with D perhaps TRBD2 (5 bases). Trimming stripped 8 bases from V and 5 bases from J, with 18 bases between. The CDR3 sequence is 14 residues long. CDR1 MGHDK and CDR2 SYGVNS come from the germline V gene. The CDR3 protein is CASRGVEPRETQYF. The CDR3 coding sequence is TGTGCCAGCCGGGGTGTTGAACCACGCGAGACCCAGTACTTC.

This clone was detected a few times. This chain links TRBV7-8 with TRBJ2-7; D possibly corresponds to TRBD1 (6 bases). Germline CDR1 is SGHVS and CDR2 is FQNEAQ. V shed 5 bases and J shed 4 bases, with 15 bases lying between them. This CDR3 comprises 14 residues. CDR3 protein: CASSLNRDLYEQYF. The CDR3 DNA reads as TGTGCCAGCAGCCTTAACAGGGACCTTTACGAGCAGTACTTC.

The V and J genes are TRBV13 and TRBJ1-1; D gene ambiguous. Looked up from germline, CDR1 is PRHDT and CDR2 is FYEKMQ (reference sequence). The CDR3 has 12 amino acids. V dropped 6 bases and J dropped 8 bases, with 13 bases sitting between them. The CDR3 loop is CASSTGAKEAFF. The CDR3 nucleotides are TGTGCCAGCAGTACGGGAGCAAAAGAAGCTTTCTTT.

This chain connects TRBV5-1 to TRBJ2-7; no definite D call. There are 12 residues in the CDR3. CDR1 SGHRS and CDR2 YFSETQ come from the germline V gene. The V end was cut by 0 bases, the J end by 6 bases, with 7 bases between. This CDR3 is CASSLGRVEQYF. In nucleotides, the CDR3 is TGCGCCAGCAGCTTGGGCCGGGTCGAGCAGTACTTC. Full variable domain (remainder filled in from reference TRBV5-1 and TRBJ2-7): KAGVTQTPRYLIKTRGQQVTLSCSPISGHRSVSWYQQTPGQGLQFLFEYFSETQRNKGNFPGRFSGRQFSNSRSEMNVSTLELGDSALYLCASSLGRVEQYFGPGTRLTVT.

This clone appeared a few times. The chain carries TRBV7-9 and TRBJ2-1; 15 bases are shared with TRBD2. CDR1 and CDR2 (germline): SEHNR, FQNEAQ (reference sequence). The CDR3 has 16 amino acids. V trimming: 5 bases; J trimming: 8 bases; junction bases outside the gene matches: 7. As DNA, the CDR3 is TGTGCCAGCAGCCCCCGGACTAGCGGGAGGGCACATGAGCAGTTCTTC. Translation gives CASSPRTSGRAHEQFF.

This rearrangement joins TRBV29-1 to TRBJ2-7, with D maybe TRBD2 (6 bases). The V gene lost 6 bases and the J gene lost 3 bases, with 18 bases spanning the gap. In germline, CDR1 is SQVTM, CDR2 ANQGSEA. The CDR3 is 14 amino acids. In DNA form, the CDR3 reads TGCAGCGTGACACTAGCCACCTCCGGCTACGAGCAGTACTTC. Translating it yields CSVTLATSGYEQYF.

This clone has just a few counts. The sample has other DNA sequences that encode this CDR3 too. The chain employs TRBV27 and TRBJ2-6; D unresolved. This CDR3 spans 13 amino acids. Germline lookup yields CDR1 MNHEY and CDR2 SMNVEV (reference sequence). V dropped 8 bases and J dropped 4 bases, with 9 bases sitting between them. The CDR3 reads CASSFGGANVLTF. The DNA of the CDR3 is TGTGCCAGCTCTTTTGGCGGGGCCAACGTCCTGACTTTC.

This clone appeared a few times. The chain recombines TRBV7-9 with TRBJ1-4; D unresolved. CDR3 size: 14 residues. Per the germline V gene, CDR1 is SEHNR and CDR2 is FQNEAQ (reference sequence). Trimming took 5 bases from V and 5 from J, leaving 12 bases between them. The DNA of the CDR3 is TGTGCCAGCAGCGGAACCCGGGGAAATGAAAAACTGTTTTTT. It codes for CASSGTRGNEKLFF.

In this sample, this clone turned up a few times. The chain combines TRBV5-1 with TRBJ2-7, with D perhaps matching TRBD1 (7 bases). This CDR3 spans 15 amino acids. CDR1 and CDR2 from the germline V gene are SGHRS and YFSETQ. With 9 bases removed from V and 3 bases from J, the gap between germline ends came to 22 bases. The CDR3 here is CAKPGAGGFNYEQYF. The DNA of the CDR3 is TGCGCCAAGCCAGGAGCAGGGGGGTTCAACTACGAGCAGTACTTC.

Only a few counts were recorded for this clone. J is TRBJ2-1 and V is TRBV5-6; D uncertain. Germline V gene lookup returns CDR1 SGHDT and CDR2 YYEEEE. Trimming left V 3 bases short and J 0 bases short, with 1 base between. The CDR3 loop spans 12 amino acids. CDR3 protein: CASSYSYNEQFF. CDR3 nucleotide sequence: TGTGCCAGCAGCTACTCCTACAATGAGCAGTTCTTC.

The V call is TRBV2, the J call TRBJ2-1; 7 nucleotides match TRBD2. CDR1 is SNHLY, CDR2 FYNNEI, per germline. Losses at the gene ends were 6 bases for V and 1 base for J; bases not matched to a gene: 12. CDR3 length equals 17 residues. CDR3 bases: TGTGCCAGCAGATCTCTGGGAGGGAGTATATCCTACAATGAGCAGTTCTTC. Translated, it gives CASRSLGGSISYNEQFF.

The genes are TRBV28 and TRBJ2-7; tentative D call: TRBD2 (5 bases). This CDR3 region has 15 residues. The germline CDR1 and CDR2 sequences are MDHEN and SYDVKM. V lost 8 bases and J 5 bases, leaving 22 bases between the germline ends. CDR3 nucleotides: TGTGCCAGCGCAGAGGTTTCGATGTCCGGGGACGAGCAGTACTTC. This gives the protein CASAEVSMSGDEQYF.

This clone was detected only a few times. The V gene is TRBV15, the J gene TRBJ2-5; tentative D call: TRBD2 (6 bases). The CDR3 has 15 amino acids. V gave up 1 base and J gave up 2 bases, with 11 bases separating them. Germline loops: CDR1 LNHNV, CDR2 YYDKDF (reference sequence). The CDR3 is CATSRAVAEQETQYF. DNA of the CDR3: TGTGCCACCAGCAGAGCCGTAGCGGAGCAAGAGACCCAGTACTTC.

The rearrangement links TRBV15 to TRBJ2-7; 14 nucleotides agree with TRBD2. V gave up 4 bases and J gave up 7 bases; unmatched junction bases: 15. CDR3 size: 18 residues. From germline, CDR1 is LNHNV and CDR2 YYDKDF (reference sequence). CDR3 sequence reads: CATSTSRLAGGPVGEQYF. The CDR3 coding sequence is TGTGCCACCAGCACCTCAAGACTAGCGGGAGGGCCCGTGGGTGAGCAGTACTTC.

This chain joins TRBV29-1 and TRBJ2-7; D may match TRBD1 or TRBD2 (5 bases each). The V end lost 2 bases, the J end lost 2 bases, and 10 bases lay between the germline ends. CDR1 and CDR2 from the germline V gene are SQVTM and ANQGSEA. This CDR3 is 13 amino acids long. CDR3 bases: TGCAGCGTTGAACTTGGGACCACCTACGAGCAGTACTTC. Encoded protein: CSVELGTTYEQYF.

The chain combines TRBV5-1 with TRBJ1-2; 8 nucleotides agree with TRBD1. The CDR3 is 14 residues long. With 4 bases clipped from V and 3 bases from J, the junction kept 5 bases outside the gene matches. Germline V gene data show CDR1 as SGHRS and CDR2 as YFSETQ. The CDR3 spells CASSQGQGYYGYTF. Here the CDR3 DNA reads TGCGCCAGCAGCCAAGGACAGGGCTACTATGGCTACACCTTC.

V is TRBV10-2 and J is TRBJ1-1, with D perhaps matching TRBD1 (6 bases). This CDR3 has 12 residues. CDR1 is WSHSY and CDR2 is SAAADI in the germline V gene. Trimming took 8 bases from V and 7 from J, leaving 14 bases between them. The CDR3, as DNA: TGCGCCAGCGGCTGGACAGCCCGTGAAGCTTTCTTT. This codes for CASGWTAREAFF.

Turning to this clone: The junction does not match germline at one end; this may be a read error. This sequence joins TRBV15 and TRBJ2-7, with D possibly being TRBD2 (6 bases). The germline gives CDR1 LNHNV, CDR2 YYDKDF (reference sequence). The CDR3 is made up of 15 amino acids. The CDR3 sequence: CATSRVSPTEGEQCF. The CDR3 nucleotides are TGTGCCACCAGCAGAGTGAGTCCGACGGAGGGCGAGCAGTGCTTC.

This chain connects TRBV28 to TRBJ2-5; 7 bases are a match to TRBD1. Losses at the gene ends were 6 bases for V and 2 bases for J; bases not matched to a gene: 12. The CDR3 totals 16 residues. CDR1 is MDHEN and CDR2 is SYDVKM in the germline V gene. CDR3 amino acids: CASRPTGVVFQETQYF. The DNA for the CDR3 is TGTGCCAGCAGGCCAACAGGGGTAGTATTTCAAGAGACCCAGTACTTC.

This clone was recorded a few times. The rearrangement uses TRBV7-9 and TRBJ1-2; 11 nucleotides agree with TRBD1. V was pared by 5 bases and J by 5 bases, with 4 bases of the junction left unmatched. CDR3 length equals 14 residues. Germline V gene data show CDR1 as SEHNR and CDR2 as FQNEAQ (reference sequence). The CDR3 loop is CASSLGTGGYGYTF. As DNA, the CDR3 is TGTGCCAGCAGCCTCGGGACAGGGGGGTATGGCTACACCTTC.

The V gene is TRBV4-1, the J gene TRBJ1-1, with D possibly being TRBD1 (5 bases). This CDR3 is built from 14 residues. Trimming removed 3 bases at V and 1 base at J, with 9 bases between. Germline loops: CDR1 MGHRA, CDR2 YSYEKL. CDR3 in DNA: TGCGCCAGCAGCCATTTAAGGGGGAACACTGAAGCTTTCTTT. Its protein product is CASSHLRGNTEAFF.

The chain uses TRBV5-1 and TRBJ1-1; maybe TRBD1 (6 bases). This CDR3 has 12 residues. CDR1 and CDR2 (germline): SGHRS, YFSETQ. V was pared by 7 bases and J by 4 bases, with 11 bases between. CDR3 DNA: TGCGCCAGCGGCTACAGGGCCACTGAAGCTTTCTTT. This sequence encodes CASGYRATEAFF.

This clone was observed a few times. V usage is TRBV14 and J usage is TRBJ2-7; TRBD1 matches 9 bases. V was clipped by 1 base and J by 6 bases; unmatched bases: 4. The CDR3 consists of 14 residues. From germline, CDR1 is SGHDN and CDR2 FVKESK. Written as DNA, the CDR3 is TGTGCCAGCAGCCAAGCCGGGACAGGGAGCGAGCAGTACTTC. It translates to CASSQAGTGSEQYF. The whole variable domain, remainder taken from reference TRBV14 and TRBJ2-7, is EAGVTQFPSHSVIEKGQTVTLRCDPISGHDNLYWYRRVMGKEIKFLLHFVKESKQDESGMPNNRFLAERTGGTYSTLKVQPAELEDSGVYFCASSQAGTGSEQYFGPGTRLTVT.

This chain uses TRBV28 with TRBJ2-7; 11 bases line up with TRBD1. Germline values: CDR1 MDHEN, CDR2 SYDVKM. Trimming cost V 5 bases and J 4 bases; bases outside gene matches: 4. This CDR3 contains 14 residues. The CDR3 nucleotides read TGTGCCAGCAGTCCCCGGGACAGGGGGTACGAGCAGTACTTC. Its translation is CASSPRDRGYEQYF.

The chain employs TRBV9 and TRBJ2-7; weak D call: TRBD2 (7 bases). Per the germline V gene, CDR1 is SGDLS and CDR2 is YYNGEE. The V and J ends lost 4 bases and 2 bases respectively, with 22 bases between them. There are 17 residues in the CDR3. The CDR3 DNA is TGTGCCAGCAGCCCTACTGGGGGGGCCCTCAAGGCCTACGAGCAGTACTTC. Protein product: CASSPTGGALKAYEQYF.